This T cell receptor beta chain was recovered during a study of technical replicates of blood from a handful of donors. Only one count was recorded for this clone. This CDR3 has 17 amino acids. The V segment lost 2 bases and the J segment 6 bases; nucleotides outside the gene matches: 10. Looked up from germline, CDR1 is MGHRA and CDR2 is YSYEKL. TCRdb's copy holds only in-frame clones and misses some; the assay was immunoSEQ multiplex PCR. Of roughly 50,000 clones listed, about 95% are singletons. Sequencing was carried out using PBMCs. The receptor comes from a human donor in good health. Some clones in this sample may be carry-over from other donors' samples. The chain recombines TRBV4-1 with TRBJ2-3; 11 bases agree with TRBD1. CDR3 nucleotides: TGCGCCAGCAGCCAACCTTTCCGGGACAGGGGGTCCGATACGCAGTATTTT. Translation: CASSQPFRDRGSDTQYF.